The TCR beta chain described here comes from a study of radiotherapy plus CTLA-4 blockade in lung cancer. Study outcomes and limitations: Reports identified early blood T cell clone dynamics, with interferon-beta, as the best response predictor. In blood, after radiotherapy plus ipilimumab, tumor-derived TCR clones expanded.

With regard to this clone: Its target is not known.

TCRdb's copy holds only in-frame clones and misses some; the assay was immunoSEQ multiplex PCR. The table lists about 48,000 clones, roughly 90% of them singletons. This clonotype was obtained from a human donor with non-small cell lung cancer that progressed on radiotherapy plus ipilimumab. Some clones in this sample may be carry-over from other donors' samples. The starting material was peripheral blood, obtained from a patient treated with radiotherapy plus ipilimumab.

The CDR3 nucleotides are TGCAGCGTTGAAGCTCGTCAAGCAGGGGGCTTCACTGAAGCTTTCTTT. Protein product: CSVEARQAGGFTEAFF. J is TRBJ1-1 and V is TRBV29-1; 8 bases map to TRBD1. This CDR3 spans 16 amino acids. Germline V CDR1 and CDR2: SQVTM, ANQGSEA. The V and J ends lost 1 base and 4 bases, in that order; junction bases with no gene match: 11.